A selection of T cell receptor beta chains follows, all from one sample in a study of glioma-infiltrating T cells after dendritic cell vaccination. The repertoire was sequenced with immunoSEQ multiplex PCR; TCRdb's copy has only in-frame clones and lacks some. The sample lists roughly 100,000 clones, 80% to 90% seen once, with 10% to 15% in the top ten. The sequenced sample was blood, obtained before dendritic cell vaccination. The receptors derive from a human donor with glioblastoma. Both conserved end residues are part of each CDR3. The order of the fields is V gene, J gene, clone size, D gene, CDR3 protein, CDR3 DNA. A D gene is named only where the DNA matches it firmly. Expanded clones are given a class, and other clones once, few, many or no size at all.

V gene: TRBV6-4
J gene: TRBJ1-1
clone size: few
D gene: -
CDR3 protein: CASSDWAGDEAFF
CDR3 DNA: TGTGCCAGCAGTGACTGGGCGGGGGATGAAGCTTTCTTT

V gene: TRBV5-1
J gene: TRBJ2-1
clone size: -
D gene: -
CDR3 protein: CASSTGSNEQFF
CDR3 DNA: TGCGCCAGCAGTACAGGGAGCAATGAGCAGTTCTTC

V gene: TRBV4-1
J gene: TRBJ1-2
clone size: -
D gene: TRBD1
CDR3 protein: CASSLIKDRDGYTF
CDR3 DNA: TGCGCCAGCAGCCTGATCAAAGACAGGGATGGCTACACCTTC

V gene: TRBV5-1
J gene: TRBJ1-1
clone size: -
D gene: TRBD1
CDR3 protein: CASSSTGVGEAFF
CDR3 DNA: TGCGCCAGCAGCTCAACAGGGGTGGGTGAAGCTTTCTTT

V gene: TRBV29-1
J gene: TRBJ2-1
clone size: -
D gene: TRBD2
CDR3 protein: CSVTGGGYNNEQFF
CDR3 DNA: TGCAGCGTTACTGGCGGGGGGTATAACAATGAGCAGTTCTTC

V gene: TRBV11-2
J gene: TRBJ1-2
clone size: -
D gene: TRBD1
CDR3 protein: CASSHRGIYGYTF
CDR3 DNA: TGTGCCAGCAGCCACAGGGGAATCTATGGCTACACCTTC

V gene: TRBV6-6
J gene: TRBJ1-4
clone size: once
D gene: -
CDR3 protein: CASSYQKGTNEKLFF
CDR3 DNA: TGTGCCAGCAGTTACCAAAAGGGGACTAATGAAAAACTGTTTTTT

V gene: TRBV4-2
J gene: TRBJ1-2
clone size: -
D gene: -
CDR3 protein: CASSQDYRGSYGYTF
CDR3 DNA: TGTGCCAGCAGCCAGGATTATAGGGGATCCTATGGCTACACCTTC

V gene: TRBV5-1
J gene: TRBJ1-1
clone size: -
D gene: TRBD1
CDR3 protein: CASSPGTGGENTEAFF
CDR3 DNA: TGCGCCAGCAGCCCCGGGACAGGGGGCGAGAACACTGAAGCTTTCTTT

V gene: TRBV7-9
J gene: TRBJ2-7
clone size: -
D gene: -
CDR3 protein: CASSSHLEVEQYF
CDR3 DNA: TGTGCCAGCAGCTCCCATTTAGAGGTCGAGCAGTACTTC

V gene: TRBV11-2
J gene: TRBJ2-3
clone size: -
D gene: TRBD1
CDR3 protein: CASSRDRVTDTQYF
CDR3 DNA: TGTGCCAGCAGCCGGGACAGAGTCACAGATACGCAGTATTTT

V gene: TRBV27
J gene: TRBJ1-1
clone size: -
D gene: TRBD1
CDR3 protein: CASSWAGGGEAFF
CDR3 DNA: TGTGCCAGCAGTTGGGCAGGGGGCGGTGAAGCTTTCTTT

V gene: TRBV19
J gene: TRBJ2-7
clone size: few
D gene: -
CDR3 protein: CASSITSSYEQYF
CDR3 DNA: TGTGCCAGTAGTATTACGTCCAGCTACGAGCAGTACTTC

V gene: TRBV2
J gene: TRBJ2-1
clone size: -
D gene: TRBD2
CDR3 protein: CASRLAGGSYNEQFF
CDR3 DNA: TGTGCCAGCAGACTAGCGGGGGGTTCCTACAATGAGCAGTTCTTC

V gene: TRBV6-5
J gene: TRBJ2-1
clone size: few
D gene: TRBD2
CDR3 protein: CASSRAGVLNEQFF
CDR3 DNA: TGTGCCAGCAGTCGGGCGGGGGTATTAAATGAGCAGTTCTTC

V gene: TRBV9
J gene: TRBJ2-1
clone size: few
D gene: TRBD1
CDR3 protein: CASSDDRDRAFDEQFF
CDR3 DNA: TGTGCCAGCAGCGACGACCGGGACAGAGCATTCGATGAGCAGTTCTTC

V gene: TRBV19
J gene: TRBJ2-7
clone size: -
D gene: TRBD2
CDR3 protein: CASSTGLAGYYEQYF
CDR3 DNA: TGTGCCAGTAGTACTGGACTAGCGGGATACTACGAGCAGTACTTC

V gene: TRBV7-9
J gene: TRBJ2-4
clone size: -
D gene: -
CDR3 protein: CASSLTLRGGKNIQYF
CDR3 DNA: TGTGCCAGCAGCTTAACGCTGAGGGGGGGCAAAAACATTCAGTACTTC

V gene: TRBV7-9
J gene: TRBJ1-6
clone size: -
D gene: TRBD1
CDR3 protein: CASSSGTGFFPLHF
CDR3 DNA: TGTGCCAGCAGCTCCGGGACAGGGTTTTTCCCCCTCCACTTT

V gene: TRBV13
J gene: TRBJ2-1
clone size: -
D gene: -
CDR3 protein: CASSLSIGGYNEQFF
CDR3 DNA: TGTGCCAGCAGCTTATCCATCGGGGGCTACAATGAGCAGTTCTTC

V gene: TRBV7-2
J gene: TRBJ1-2
clone size: -
D gene: TRBD1
CDR3 protein: CASSPRTGASYGYTF
CDR3 DNA: TGTGCCAGCAGCCCCCGGACAGGGGCAAGCTATGGCTACACCTTC

V gene: TRBV7-9
J gene: TRBJ2-7
clone size: few
D gene: TRBD1
CDR3 protein: CASTWDSGEQYF
CDR3 DNA: TGTGCCAGCACCTGGGACAGTGGGGAGCAGTACTTC

V gene: TRBV30
J gene: TRBJ1-3
clone size: -
D gene: -
CDR3 protein: CAWRIGPGNTIYF
CDR3 DNA: TGTGCCTGGAGGATTGGCCCTGGAAACACCATATATTTT

V gene: TRBV5-4
J gene: TRBJ1-1
clone size: -
D gene: -
CDR3 protein: CASSCPTTAGCTEAFF
CDR3 DNA: TGTGCCAGCAGCTGCCCCACCACGGCAGGTTGCACTGAAGCTTTCTTT

V gene: TRBV2
J gene: TRBJ1-2
clone size: few
D gene: -
CDR3 protein: CASSEANMNYGYTF
CDR3 DNA: TGTGCCAGCAGTGAAGCGAACATGAACTATGGCTACACCTTC

V gene: TRBV30
J gene: TRBJ1-2
clone size: -
D gene: TRBD1
CDR3 protein: CAWSMDRGDYGYTF
CDR3 DNA: TGTGCCTGGAGTATGGACAGGGGGGACTATGGCTACACCTTC

V gene: TRBV25-1
J gene: TRBJ2-2
clone size: -
D gene: TRBD1
CDR3 protein: CASSETDRARAGELFF
CDR3 DNA: TGTGCCAGCAGTGAAACGGACAGGGCCCGGGCCGGGGAGCTGTTTTTT

V gene: TRBV4-2
J gene: TRBJ2-5
clone size: -
D gene: -
CDR3 protein: CASSQVGLGRQETQYF
CDR3 DNA: TGTGCCAGCAGCCAAGTGGGACTGGGTAGACAAGAGACCCAGTACTTC

V gene: TRBV4-2
J gene: TRBJ2-1
clone size: -
D gene: TRBD2
CDR3 protein: CASSQRLAGGLLVPNEQFF
CDR3 DNA: TGTGCCAGCAGCCAGAGACTAGCGGGGGGGCTATTGGTCCCCAATGAGCAGTTCTTC

V gene: TRBV7-3
J gene: TRBJ2-3
clone size: once
D gene: TRBD2
CDR3 protein: CASSLKPSGGYHSLLLYTDTQYF
CDR3 DNA: TGTGCCAGCAGCTTAAAGCCTAGCGGGGGGTACCACTCCCTTTTACTATACACAGATACGCAGTATTTT

V gene: TRBV19
J gene: TRBJ2-5
clone size: once
D gene: TRBD2
CDR3 protein: CASSMDSGDGETQYF
CDR3 DNA: TGTGCCAGTAGTATGGATAGCGGGGATGGGGAGACCCAGTACTTC

V gene: TRBV6-1
J gene: TRBJ1-6
clone size: -
D gene: -
CDR3 protein: CASSKTETLHF
CDR3 DNA: TGTGCCAGCAGTAAAACGGAGACCCTCCACTTT

V gene: TRBV19
J gene: TRBJ2-7
clone size: -
D gene: TRBD1
CDR3 protein: CASSATGTEPYEQYF
CDR3 DNA: TGTGCCAGTAGTGCCACCGGGACAGAACCCTACGAGCAGTACTTC

V gene: TRBV28
J gene: TRBJ2-5
clone size: -
D gene: TRBD1
CDR3 protein: CATTPSRTGTWGTQYF
CDR3 DNA: TGTGCCACCACCCCCTCGAGGACAGGGACCTGGGGGACCCAGTACTTC

V gene: TRBV7-2
J gene: TRBJ2-3
clone size: -
D gene: -
CDR3 protein: CASSLDTSDTDTQYF
CDR3 DNA: TGTGCCAGCAGTCTTGACACCTCGGACACAGATACGCAGTATTTT

V gene: TRBV4-3
J gene: TRBJ1-2
clone size: -
D gene: -
CDR3 protein: CASSQDQYGYTF
CDR3 DNA: TGCGCCAGCAGCCAAGATCAATATGGCTACACCTTC

V gene: TRBV7-3
J gene: TRBJ2-1
clone size: -
D gene: TRBD2
CDR3 protein: CASSLDSSGGPSGNEQFF
CDR3 DNA: TGTGCCAGCAGCTTAGATTCTAGCGGGGGCCCATCGGGAAATGAGCAGTTCTTC

V gene: TRBV5-1
J gene: TRBJ2-2
clone size: -
D gene: -
CDR3 protein: CASSLQGNTGELFF
CDR3 DNA: TGCGCCAGCAGCCTTCAGGGGAACACCGGGGAGCTGTTTTTT

V gene: TRBV4-3
J gene: TRBJ2-3
clone size: -
D gene: -
CDR3 protein: CASSQGAGTDTQYF
CDR3 DNA: TGCGCCAGCAGCCAAGGTGCGGGCACAGATACGCAGTATTTT

V gene: TRBV6-1
J gene: TRBJ2-7
clone size: many
D gene: -
CDR3 protein: CASRMLPGDFYEQYF
CDR3 DNA: TGTGCCAGCAGAATGCTCCCGGGGGACTTTTACGAGCAGTACTTC

V gene: TRBV18
J gene: TRBJ2-3
clone size: -
D gene: -
CDR3 protein: CASSPEGGAGTDTQYF
CDR3 DNA: TGTGCCAGCTCGCCTGAAGGCGGGGCGGGGACAGATACGCAGTATTTT

V gene: TRBV7-2
J gene: TRBJ1-1
clone size: -
D gene: TRBD1
CDR3 protein: CASRRGQGALLGTEAFF
CDR3 DNA: TGTGCCAGCAGGCGAGGACAGGGGGCTCTCCTTGGCACTGAAGCTTTCTTT